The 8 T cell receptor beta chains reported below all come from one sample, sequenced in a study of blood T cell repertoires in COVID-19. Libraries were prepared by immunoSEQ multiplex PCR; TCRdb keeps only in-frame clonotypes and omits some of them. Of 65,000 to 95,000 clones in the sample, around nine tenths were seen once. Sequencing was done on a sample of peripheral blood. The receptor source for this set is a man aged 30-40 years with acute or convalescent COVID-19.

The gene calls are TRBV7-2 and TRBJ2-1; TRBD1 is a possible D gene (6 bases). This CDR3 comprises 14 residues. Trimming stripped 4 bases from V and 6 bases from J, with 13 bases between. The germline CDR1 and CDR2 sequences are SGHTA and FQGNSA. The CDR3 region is CASSSPGQINEQFF. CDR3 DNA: TGTGCCAGCAGCTCCCCCGGACAGATCAATGAGCAGTTCTTC.

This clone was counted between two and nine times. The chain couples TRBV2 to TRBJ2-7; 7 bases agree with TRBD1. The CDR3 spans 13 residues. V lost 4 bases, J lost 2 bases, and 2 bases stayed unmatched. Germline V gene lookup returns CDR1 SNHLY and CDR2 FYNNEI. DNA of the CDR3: TGTGCCAGCAGTGCGGGACAGACCTACGAGCAGTACTTC. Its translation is CASSAGQTYEQYF.

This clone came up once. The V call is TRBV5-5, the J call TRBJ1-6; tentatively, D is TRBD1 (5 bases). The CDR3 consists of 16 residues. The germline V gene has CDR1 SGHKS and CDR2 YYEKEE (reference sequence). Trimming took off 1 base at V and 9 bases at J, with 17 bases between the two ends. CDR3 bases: TGTGCCAGCAGCTTGACTATTCCAGGGCCGGGTTCACCCCTCCACTTT. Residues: CASSLTIPGPGSPLHF. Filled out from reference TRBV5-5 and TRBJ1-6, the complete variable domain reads DAGVTQSPTHLIKTRGQQVTLRCSPISGHKSVSWYQQVLGQGPQFIFQYYEKEERGRGNFPDRFSARQFPNYSSELNVNALLLGDSALYLCASSLTIPGPGSPLHFGNGTRLTVT.

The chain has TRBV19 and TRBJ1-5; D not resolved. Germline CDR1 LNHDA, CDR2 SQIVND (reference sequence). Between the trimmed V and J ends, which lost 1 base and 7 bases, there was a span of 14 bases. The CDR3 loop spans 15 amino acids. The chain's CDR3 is CASSIVGLGRQPQHF. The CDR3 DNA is TGTGCCAGTAGTATAGTGGGCCTTGGAAGGCAGCCCCAGCATTTT.

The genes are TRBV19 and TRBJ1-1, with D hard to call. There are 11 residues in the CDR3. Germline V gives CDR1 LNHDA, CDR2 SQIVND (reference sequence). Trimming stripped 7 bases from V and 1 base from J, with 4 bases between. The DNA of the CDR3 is TGTGCCAGTAAACAGAACACTGAAGCTTTCTTT. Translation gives CASKQNTEAFF.

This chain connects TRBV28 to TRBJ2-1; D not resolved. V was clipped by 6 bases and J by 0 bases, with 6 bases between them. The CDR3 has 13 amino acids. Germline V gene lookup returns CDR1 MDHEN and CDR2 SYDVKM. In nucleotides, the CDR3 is TGTGCCAGCAGGGGCAACTCCTACAATGAGCAGTTCTTC. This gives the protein CASRGNSYNEQFF.

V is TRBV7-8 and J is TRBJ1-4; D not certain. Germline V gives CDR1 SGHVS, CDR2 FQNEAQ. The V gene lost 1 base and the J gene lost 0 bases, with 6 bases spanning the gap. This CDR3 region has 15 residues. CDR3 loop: CASSLGETTNEKLFF. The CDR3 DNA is TGTGCCAGCAGCTTAGGGGAGACAACTAATGAAAAACTGTTTTTT.

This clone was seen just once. The CDR3 DNA reads TGTGCCAGCAGCTTAGAGCCACAGTATAGCAATCAGCCCCAGCATTTT. Its translation is CASSLEPQYSNQPQHF. This chain uses TRBV7-8 with TRBJ1-5; no firm D call. V was trimmed by 1 base and J by 0 bases, leaving 10 bases between them. There are 16 residues in the CDR3. CDR1 is SGHVS, CDR2 FQNEAQ, per germline.